The rows below give T cell receptor beta chains drawn from one sample of a study of T cell responses to AZD1222 COVID-19 vaccine. TCRdb keeps only in-frame clones here, not all; method: immunoSEQ multiplex PCR. Here the sample spans around 91,000 clones, roughly 90% being singletons. Sequenced material: peripheral blood, taken on day 0 of AZD1222 vaccination. All receptors come from an adult in good health. CDR3s include the opening cysteine and the closing phenylalanine or tryptophan. D genes are given only for firm matches. Expanded clones are given a class, and other clones once, few, many or no size at all.

D: TRBD2; J: TRBJ2-5; V: TRBV9; size: NA; DNA: TGTGCCAGCAGCCAGAGGAGTGGCGGGAGGGAGGAGACCCAGTACTTC; CDR3: CASSQRSGGREETQYF
D: NA; J: TRBJ1-4; V: TRBV19; size: NA; DNA: TGTGCCAGTAGTATACGGCGACACAATGAAAAACTGTTTTTT; CDR3: CASSIRRHNEKLFF
D: NA; J: TRBJ2-5; V: TRBV4-3; size: NA; DNA: TGCGCCAGCAGCCAAGGTCGGGGAAAAGAGACCCAGTACTTC; CDR3: CASSQGRGKETQYF
D: NA; J: TRBJ1-2; V: TRBV18; size: NA; DNA: TGTGCCAGCTCCCCCGGAACGGACTATGGCTACACCTTC; CDR3: CASSPGTDYGYTF
D: NA; J: TRBJ1-1; V: TRBV27; size: NA; DNA: TGTGCCAGCAGTTTGACAGGCTTTGGGAACAGTGAAGCTTTCTTT; CDR3: CASSLTGFGNSEAFF
D: TRBD1; J: TRBJ1-4; V: TRBV28; size: NA; DNA: TGTGCCAGCAGTCCACAGGGGATCAGTAATGAAAAACTGTTTTTT; CDR3: CASSPQGISNEKLFF
D: NA; J: TRBJ2-7; V: TRBV5-8; size: NA; DNA: TGTGCCAGCAGCTCCACTGACAGCCCACTACCAACCTACGAGCAGTACTTC; CDR3: CASSSTDSPLPTYEQYF
D: NA; J: TRBJ1-4; V: TRBV5-1; size: once; DNA: TGCGCCAGCGGGGAGGTGAATGAAAAACTGTTTTTT; CDR3: CASGEVNEKLFF
D: NA; J: TRBJ2-7; V: TRBV7-3; size: NA; DNA: TGTGCCAGCAGCAACCTCGTCCGGGAAGAGCAGTACTTC; CDR3: CASSNLVREEQYF
D: TRBD2; J: TRBJ2-3; V: TRBV10-3; size: NA; DNA: TGTGCCATCAGTGGCGCCGGGACTAGCGGGGGGGCGGGAGATACGCAGTATTTT; CDR3: CAISGAGTSGGAGDTQYF
D: TRBD1; J: TRBJ2-1; V: TRBV7-2; size: NA; DNA: TGTGCCAGCAGCTTAGCTACAGGGGGTTACAATGAGCAGTTCTTC; CDR3: CASSLATGGYNEQFF
D: TRBD1; J: TRBJ1-2; V: TRBV7-2; size: NA; DNA: TGTGCCAGCAGCCTCCCCGGGACAGGGTTTAGTGAGGGCTACACCTTC; CDR3: CASSLPGTGFSEGYTF
D: TRBD2; J: TRBJ2-3; V: TRBV6-5; size: NA; DNA: TGTGCCAGCAGTTACAGCGGGGGCTCTAGCACAGATACGCAGTATTTT; CDR3: CASSYSGGSSTDTQYF
D: TRBD1; J: TRBJ2-7; V: TRBV4-3; size: NA; DNA: TGCGCCAGCAGCCTACTAACAGGGGTTTCCTACGAGCAGTACTTC; CDR3: CASSLLTGVSYEQYF
D: NA; J: TRBJ1-1; V: TRBV3-1/TRBV3-2; size: once; DNA: TGTGCCAGCAGCCAACTAGCCGCGAACACTGAAGCTTTCTTT; CDR3: CASSQLAANTEAFF
D: NA; J: TRBJ2-7; V: TRBV28; size: NA; DNA: TGTGCCAGCAGTCCCCCCAGGGAATATGACGAGCAGTACTTC; CDR3: CASSPPREYDEQYF
D: NA; J: TRBJ1-5; V: TRBV27; size: NA; DNA: TGTGCCAGCGGACCCCAAGGGGATAGCAATCAGCCCCAGCATTTT; CDR3: CASGPQGDSNQPQHF
D: TRBD1; J: TRBJ1-4; V: TRBV15; size: NA; DNA: TGTGCCACCGGCCGGGACAGCCAAAATGAAAAACTGTTTTTT; CDR3: CATGRDSQNEKLFF
D: NA; J: TRBJ2-7; V: TRBV4-1; size: NA; DNA: TGCGCCAGCAGCCAAGATCGGTCGGGGCTCTCCTACGAGCAGTACTTC; CDR3: CASSQDRSGLSYEQYF
D: NA; J: TRBJ2-7; V: TRBV6-5; size: NA; DNA: TGTGCCAGCAGTTACTCTATCTGGAGCTCCTACGAGCAGTACTTC; CDR3: CASSYSIWSSYEQYF
D: NA; J: TRBJ2-3; V: TRBV19; size: NA; DNA: TGTGCCAGTAGTATAGCCGGGAGAAAGACAGATACGCAGTATTTT; CDR3: CASSIAGRKTDTQYF
D: TRBD1; J: TRBJ1-2; V: TRBV19; size: NA; DNA: TGTGCCAGTCGACCCCAGCTTGACAGGGGGCAGCGCTACACCTTC; CDR3: CASRPQLDRGQRYTF
D: NA; J: TRBJ2-1; V: TRBV7-9; size: NA; DNA: TGTGCCCTCGGAGAGCAGTTCTTC; CDR3: CALGEQFF
D: NA; J: TRBJ2-7; V: TRBV7-9; size: once; DNA: TGTGCCAGCAGCTTAGAGGATCTGTCCTACGAGCAGTACTTC; CDR3: CASSLEDLSYEQYF
D: NA; J: TRBJ1-1; V: TRBV3-1/TRBV3-2; size: NA; DNA: TGTGCCAGCAGCCTAAGCGGGGGGAGCACTGAAGCTTTCTTT; CDR3: CASSLSGGSTEAFF
D: NA; J: TRBJ2-4; V: TRBV19; size: NA; DNA: TGTGCCAGTAGTATCGTGACAACGGGAAACATTCAGTACTTC; CDR3: CASSIVTTGNIQYF
D: NA; J: TRBJ2-6; V: TRBV7-7; size: NA; DNA: TGTGCCAGCAGCCCATTAGGAGGGAGTTCTGGGGCCAACGTCCTGACTTTC; CDR3: CASSPLGGSSGANVLTF
D: NA; J: TRBJ2-7; V: TRBV5-4; size: NA; DNA: TGTGCCAGCAGCTTGATGGGGGGCAGCTCCTACGAGCAGTACTTC; CDR3: CASSLMGGSSYEQYF
D: NA; J: TRBJ1-2; V: TRBV28; size: NA; DNA: TGTGCCAGCAGGGTTCCAGGAGGTAATGGCTACACCTTC; CDR3: CASRVPGGNGYTF
D: NA; J: TRBJ1-1; V: TRBV6-5; size: NA; DNA: TGTGCCAGTCGAAAGAACACTGAAGCTTTCTTT; CDR3: CASRKNTEAFF
D: TRBD1; J: TRBJ1-1; V: TRBV6-5; size: NA; DNA: TGTGCCAGCAAACGGGACAGGGGGCTGGTCACTGAAGCTTTCTTT; CDR3: CASKRDRGLVTEAFF
D: NA; J: TRBJ2-6; V: TRBV24-1; size: NA; DNA: TGTGCCACCAGTGATAACGGGGCCAACGTCCTGACTTTC; CDR3: CATSDNGANVLTF
D: NA; J: TRBJ2-2; V: TRBV7-3; size: NA; DNA: TGTGCCAGCAGCTTTTGGGTGTACGGGGAGCTGTTTTTT; CDR3: CASSFWVYGELFF
D: TRBD2; J: TRBJ2-7; V: TRBV7-2; size: NA; DNA: TGTGCCAGCAGCTCCGGCCCGGGACTAGCGTACGAGCAGTACTTC; CDR3: CASSSGPGLAYEQYF
D: NA; J: TRBJ2-2; V: TRBV7-8; size: few; DNA: TGTGCCAGCAGCTTCGGCACCGGGGAGCTGTTTTTT; CDR3: CASSFGTGELFF
D: NA; J: TRBJ1-4; V: TRBV6-1; size: many; DNA: TGTGCCAGCAGTGAAGCACCGGGACCAACTAATGAAAAACTGTTTTTT; CDR3: CASSEAPGPTNEKLFF
D: TRBD1; J: TRBJ1-1; V: TRBV27; size: NA; DNA: TGTGCCAGCAGAACCAGGGGGTTTAACACTGAAGCTTTCTTT; CDR3: CASRTRGFNTEAFF
D: NA; J: TRBJ2-2; V: TRBV27; size: once; DNA: TGTGCCAGCAGTTGGACGGTAACCGGGGAGCTGTTTTTT; CDR3: CASSWTVTGELFF
D: TRBD2; J: TRBJ2-1; V: TRBV13; size: NA; DNA: TGTGCCAGCAGCGGAGGACTAGCTACGGGTGAGCAGTTCTTC; CDR3: CASSGGLATGEQFF
D: TRBD1; J: TRBJ1-1; V: TRBV11-1; size: few; DNA: TGTGCCAGCAGCACCAGGGACAGAATGAACACTGAAGCTTTCTTT; CDR3: CASSTRDRMNTEAFF
D: NA; J: TRBJ2-2; V: TRBV5-1; size: NA; DNA: TGCGCCAGCAGCATCGGGACTTCGACCGGGGAGCTGTTTTTT; CDR3: CASSIGTSTGELFF
D: NA; J: TRBJ2-4; V: TRBV18; size: NA; DNA: TGTGCCAGCTCACCACCCGGCGGGTTAGCCAAAAACATTCAGTACTTC; CDR3: CASSPPGGLAKNIQYF
D: NA; J: TRBJ2-3; V: TRBV4-3; size: NA; DNA: TGCGCCAGCAGCCAAGAAAGCCTCGGGACACTGGCAGATACGCAGTATTTT; CDR3: CASSQESLGTLADTQYF
D: NA; J: TRBJ2-1; V: TRBV9; size: once; DNA: TGTGCCAGCAGCCCCCGGACAGTCGACAATGAGCAGTTCTTC; CDR3: CASSPRTVDNEQFF
D: TRBD1; J: TRBJ2-3; V: TRBV5-4; size: once; DNA: TGTGCCAGCAGCTTAAGGGGGCGGCGAAGCACAGATACGCAGTATTTT; CDR3: CASSLRGRRSTDTQYF
D: TRBD1; J: TRBJ1-2; V: TRBV4-2; size: NA; DNA: TGTGCCAGCAGCCAAGATAAGGGGACAGGGGTTGGCTACACCTTC; CDR3: CASSQDKGTGVGYTF
D: NA; J: TRBJ1-5; V: TRBV6-5; size: once; DNA: TGTGCCAGCAGCGGACGCATCGAAGAGCCCCAGCATTTT; CDR3: CASSGRIEEPQHF
D: TRBD2; J: TRBJ2-3; V: TRBV28; size: NA; DNA: TGTGCCAGCTCCACATCCGGGACTAGCGGGGGGGGAGCAGATACGCAGTATTTT; CDR3: CASSTSGTSGGGADTQYF
D: NA; J: TRBJ2-4; V: TRBV10-2; size: NA; DNA: TGCGCCAGCAGTGAGTCGGTGGGAAGCATTCAGTACTTC; CDR3: CASSESVGSIQYF
D: NA; J: TRBJ1-1; V: TRBV18; size: NA; DNA: TGTGCCAGCTCACCACTCCAGGCGAACACTGAAGCTTTCTTT; CDR3: CASSPLQANTEAFF